The next 12 T cell receptor beta chains were all read from a single sample in a study of T cells expressing NK-cell markers. Reprocessing the 5' RACE reads, TCRdb reports a single entry for every CDR3 protein and omits DNA. The listing contains roughly 380,000 distinct CDR3 sequences. Sequenced: blood T cells: a sorted CD56 or NKG2C T cell subset, CD4+ or CD8+ T cells, or bulk PBMC T cells (not recorded which). These TCRs come from a man aged 18-69 years in good health.

The V and J genes are TRBV6-1 and TRBJ1-2; the D call from TCRdb, TRBD1, cannot be confirmed without DNA. Per the germline V gene, CDR1 is MNHNS and CDR2 is SASEGT. This CDR3 is 14 amino acids long. This CDR3 is CASASSGGHYGYTF.

J is TRBJ2-1 and V is TRBV23-1. TRBV23-1 is placed among ORFs of uncertain function. This CDR3 contains 12 residues. The CDR3 sequence is CASKGIGCEQFF.

The chain employs TRBV12-3 or TRBV12-4 and TRBJ1-4; TCRdb's D gene call, TRBD1, goes unchecked for lack of DNA. The CDR3 is 13 residues long. CDR3 sequence reads: CASKTGGNEKLFF.

The V and J genes are TRBV7-7 and TRBJ2-4. There are 13 residues in the CDR3. Germline CDR1 is SSHAT and CDR2 is FNYEAQ (reference sequence). The CDR3 here is CASSLWAKNIQYF.

The chain has TRBV18 and TRBJ2-7; there is no DNA to check the TCRdb D call of TRBD1. In germline, CDR1 is KGHSH, CDR2 LQKENI. This CDR3 spans 15 amino acids. The CDR3 is CASSPPEGAAYEQYF.

The rearrangement links TRBV20-1 to TRBJ2-1; TCRdb reports TRBD2, a call that lacks DNA to check it against. CDR3 length: 18 residues. CDR1 is DFQATT, CDR2 SNEGSKA, per germline (reference sequence). This CDR3 is CSASSAGGPFEAIYEQFF.

This chain connects TRBV30 to TRBJ2-2; TCRdb names TRBD1, which stays unverified in the absence of DNA. Germline CDR1 is GTSNPN and CDR2 is SVGIG (reference sequence). The CDR3 is made up of 16 amino acids. This CDR3 reads CAWSSPGQGRGGELFF.

The chain combines TRBV6-2 or TRBV6-3 with TRBJ2-2; without DNA, the TCRdb call of TRBD2 cannot be checked. Germline V lookup: CDR1 MNHEY, CDR2 SVGEGT. The CDR3 runs 14 residues. CDR3 sequence: CASTGSRGTGELFF.

This chain links TRBV6-1 with TRBJ2-7; the TCRdb call, TRBD2, lacks DNA for checking. The CDR3 has 14 amino acids. Per germline, CDR1 MNHNS and CDR2 SASEGT. CDR3 in amino acids: CASRSGLAGFEQYF.

This rearrangement joins TRBV7-9 to TRBJ1-2; TCRdb picks TRBD1, but there is no DNA to check that call. From germline, CDR1 is SEHNR and CDR2 FQNEAQ (reference sequence). The CDR3 runs 15 residues. The CDR3 loop is CASSYRGGQEDGYTF.

The chain links TRBV7-9 to TRBJ2-4; TCRdb names TRBD1, which stays unverified in the absence of DNA. Germline lookup yields CDR1 SEHNR and CDR2 FQNEAQ (reference sequence). This CDR3 spans 16 amino acids. The CDR3 is CASSLGQGAMENIQYF.

The chain links TRBV19 to TRBJ1-5. The CDR3 length is 12 residues. Germline V gives CDR1 LNHDA, CDR2 SQIVND (reference sequence). This chain's CDR3 is CASSISGQPQHF.